This TCR beta chain originates from a study of Graves' ophthalmopathy and Graves' hyperthyroidism. The authors amplified TCR beta CDR3 regions from RNA transcripts. HTBI primers were used in a first-round RT-PCR, which preceded a second-round multiplex PCR. TCRdb ran MiXCR on the multiplex PCR reads and lists one entry per CDR3 protein. The data show about 39,000 distinct CDR3 sequences, approximately 55% seen once. By share, this clonotype ranks as medium-sized. One junction end disagrees with the germline gene, perhaps due to a read error. The germline CDR1 and CDR2 sequences are SSHAT and FNYEAQ (reference sequence). The CDR3 runs 13 residues. No ophthalmopathy within 18 months of follow-up signified stable hyperthyroidism.

This clonotype was obtained from an adult woman with stable Graves' hyperthyroidism. The sequencing input was peripheral blood. V usage is TRBV7-7 and J usage is TRBJ2-5, with D perhaps TRBD1 (6 bases). CDR3 region: CASSLDSQGTQYF. The CDR3 DNA reads TGTGCTAGCAGCTTGGACAGCCAGGGGACCCAGTACTTC.